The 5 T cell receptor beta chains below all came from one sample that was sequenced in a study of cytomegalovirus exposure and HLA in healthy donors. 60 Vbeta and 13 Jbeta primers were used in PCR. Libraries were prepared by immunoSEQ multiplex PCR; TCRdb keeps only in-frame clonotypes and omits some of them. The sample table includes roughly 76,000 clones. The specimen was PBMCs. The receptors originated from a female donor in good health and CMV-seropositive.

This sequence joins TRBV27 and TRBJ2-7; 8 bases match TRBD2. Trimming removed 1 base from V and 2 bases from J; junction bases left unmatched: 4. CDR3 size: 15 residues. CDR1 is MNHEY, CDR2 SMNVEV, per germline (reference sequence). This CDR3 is CASSLLTSGTYEQYF. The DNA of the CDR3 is TGTGCCAGCAGTTTATTAACTAGCGGAACCTACGAGCAGTACTTC.

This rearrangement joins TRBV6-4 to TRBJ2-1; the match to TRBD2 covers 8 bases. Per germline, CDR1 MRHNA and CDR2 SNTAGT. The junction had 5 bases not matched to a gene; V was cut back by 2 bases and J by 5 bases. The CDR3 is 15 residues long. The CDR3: CASSDGREDDNEQFF. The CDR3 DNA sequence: TGTGCCAGCAGTGACGGGCGGGAGGACGACAATGAGCAGTTCTTC.

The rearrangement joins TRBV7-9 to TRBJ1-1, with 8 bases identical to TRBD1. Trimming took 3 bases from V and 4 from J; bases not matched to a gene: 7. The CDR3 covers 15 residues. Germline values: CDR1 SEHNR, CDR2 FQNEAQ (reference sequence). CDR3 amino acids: CASSLNRGRITEAFF. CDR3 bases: TGTGCCAGCAGCTTGAACAGGGGGAGGATCACTGAAGCTTTCTTT.

The DNA of the CDR3 is TGCGCCAGCAGCCTGGAAGCGGGGGTCATTGGAGCCTACGAGCAGTACTTC. It encodes CASSLEAGVIGAYEQYF. This chain connects TRBV5-1 to TRBJ2-7; 8 bases fit TRBD2. The germline CDR1 and CDR2 sequences are SGHRS and YFSETQ. V shed 4 bases and J 2 bases; nucleotides not matched to a gene: 14. CDR3 length equals 17 residues.

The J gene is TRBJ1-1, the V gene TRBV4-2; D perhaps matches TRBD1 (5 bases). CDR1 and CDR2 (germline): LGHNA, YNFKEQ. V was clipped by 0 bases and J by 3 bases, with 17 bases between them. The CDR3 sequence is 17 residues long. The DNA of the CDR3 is TGTGCCAGCAGCCAAGAGGGGTCGGGGGTCGCGTACACTGAAGCTTTCTTT. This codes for CASSQEGSGVAYTEAFF.